The clone carrying this T cell receptor beta chain was seen many times. Antigen specificity is unknown. Total RNA (roughly 0.45 ug) served as template for TCR beta cDNA synthesis primed by a constant-region primer. The TCR beta library was amplified through three nested multiplex PCR rounds in a modified ARM-PCR procedure. TCRdb redid the calling of the multiplex PCR reads with MiXCR, one entry per CDR3 protein. Here the sample spans over 250,000 distinct CDR3 sequences, about three fifths being singletons. The sample comes from a study of tumor-infiltrating lymphocytes in primary liver carcinoma. On the study more broadly: Patients underwent surgical resection for primary liver carcinoma. General study findings and limits: Left bulk and unsorted, the samples did not allow CD4+ and CD8+ repertoires to be compared.

For blood RNA, unsorted whole blood served as the source, and germline DNA was extracted too. Every patient had chronic HBV infection and was treatment-naive. Sampling before surgery obtained roughly 4.2 milliliters of peripheral blood. Input material: peripheral blood. This sequence was found in a woman in her thirties with primary liver carcinoma and hepatitis B virus infection.

The CDR3 protein is CSAKGTGELFF. The CDR3 DNA sequence: TGCAGCGCGAAGGGGACCGGGGAGCTGTTTTTT. The rearrangement links TRBV29-1 to TRBJ2-2; D may be TRBD1 (5 bases). Germline V lookup: CDR1 SQVTM, CDR2 ANQGSEA. Trimming took off 7 bases at V and 5 bases at J, with 8 bases between the two ends. The CDR3 length is 11 residues.